The next 23 T cell receptor beta chains were all read from a single sample in a study of OX40 agonist ivuxolimab in advanced cancers. TCRdb keeps only in-frame clones here, not all; method: immunoSEQ multiplex PCR. The table includes around 100,000 clones, approximately 89% detected once. The source material was CD4+ or CD8+ T cells sorted from blood, sampled in a trial of the OX40 agonist ivuxolimab. The receptors stem from an adult with an advanced solid tumor such as melanoma, head and neck, liver or kidney cancer.

V is TRBV6-1 and J is TRBJ2-2, with TRBD1 identical over 9 bases. Germline lookup yields CDR1 MNHNS and CDR2 SASEGT. The CDR3 loop spans 14 amino acids. The trim removed 6 bases at V and 6 bases at J, leaving 5 bases unmatched. The CDR3 region has the DNA TGTGCCAGCAGCCGACAGGGGGAGGCCGGGGAGCTGTTTTTT. Translating gives CASSRQGEAGELFF.

The CDR3 DNA reads as TGTGCCAGCAGCCAAGATGGACCCTTCCCGGGACTCAGCTCTGGGGCCAACGTCCTGACTTTC. Translation: CASSQDGPFPGLSSGANVLTF. The rearrangement uses TRBV4-2 and TRBJ2-6; D is perhaps TRBD2 (6 bases). CDR3 length equals 21 residues. Germline-derived CDR1 and CDR2 are LGHNA and YNFKEQ. Trimming removed 0 bases at V and 0 bases at J, with 21 bases between.

The V gene is TRBV10-3, the J gene TRBJ1-1; TRBD1 matches 7 bases. This CDR3 is 13 amino acids long. J was trimmed by 0 bases and V by 7 bases; bases with no gene match: 2. CDR1 and CDR2 from the germline V gene are ENHRY and SYGVKD. CDR3 DNA: TGTGCCATCAAAGACAGGGTGAACACTGAAGCTTTCTTT. It is translated as CAIKDRVNTEAFF.

The count of this clone is one. The chain joins TRBV5-1 to TRBJ2-7; D gene unclear. CDR1 SGHRS and CDR2 YFSETQ come from the germline V gene. The CDR3 is made up of 14 amino acids. V was pared by 0 bases and J by 0 bases, with 7 bases between. CDR3 coding DNA: TGCGCCAGCAGCTTGGATGGCACCTCCTACGAGCAGTACTTC. This translates into CASSLDGTSYEQYF. Together with reference TRBV5-1 and TRBJ2-7, the CDR3 gives the full variable domain: KAGVTQTPRYLIKTRGQQVTLSCSPISGHRSVSWYQQTPGQGLQFLFEYFSETQRNKGNFPGRFSGRQFSNSRSEMNVSTLELGDSALYLCASSLDGTSYEQYFGPGTRLTVT.

The chain is built from TRBV5-1 and TRBJ2-1; 15 nucleotides align to TRBD2. The CDR3 is 21 amino acids. The V gene end was trimmed by 2 bases and the J gene end by 1 base; junction bases not matched to a gene: 13. Germline CDR1 reads SGHRS; CDR2 reads YFSETQ. The CDR3 is CASSFRTSGGALLESYNEQFF. In DNA, the CDR3 is TGCGCCAGCAGCTTTAGGACTAGCGGGGGGGCCTTACTCGAATCCTACAATGAGCAGTTCTTC.

V usage is TRBV6-5 and J usage is TRBJ2-2; no firm D call. The CDR3 is made up of 15 amino acids. Trimming left V 0 bases short and J 6 bases short, with 11 bases between. Germline CDR1 and CDR2: MNHEY and SVGAGI. CDR3 residues: CASSYSPTTPGELFF. The CDR3 coding sequence is TGTGCCAGCAGTTACTCGCCCACTACCCCCGGGGAGCTGTTTTTT.

The DNA for the CDR3 is TGTGCCAGCAGTAAAGACAGGGGCGAGGGCAATCAGCCCCAGCATTTT. This sequence encodes CASSKDRGEGNQPQHF. The chain joins TRBV11-2 to TRBJ1-5; 8 nucleotides align to TRBD1. V was pared by 6 bases and J by 2 bases, with 9 bases of the junction left unmatched. Germline-derived CDR1 and CDR2 are SGHAT and FQNNGV. The CDR3 is 16 residues long.

This sequence joins TRBV30 and TRBJ1-3, with unresolved D. Germline V gene lookup returns CDR1 GTSNPN and CDR2 SVGIG (reference sequence). CDR3 size: 11 residues. CDR3 region: CAYVRVNTIYF. The CDR3 nucleotides are TGTGCTTACGTCCGGGTGAACACCATATATTTT.

V and J are TRBV18 and TRBJ1-2, with 11 bases identical to TRBD1. The CDR3 consists of 15 residues. V lost 2 bases and J lost 2; bases outside the gene matches: 1. CDR1 and CDR2 from the germline V gene are KGHSH and LQKENI. The CDR3 is CASSPGTGGNYGYTF. The CDR3 DNA sequence: TGTGCCAGCTCACCAGGGACAGGGGGAAACTATGGCTACACCTTC.

The chain has TRBV7-3 and TRBJ2-2; D remains unclear. This CDR3 is 13 amino acids long. The germline V and J ends were trimmed by 2 bases and 7 bases, with 8 bases remaining between them. The V gene's germline CDR1 is SGHTA and CDR2 FQGTGA. CDR3 in DNA: TGTGCCAGCAGCTTATCCCAGGACGGGGAGCTGTTTTTT. As protein: CASSLSQDGELFF.

This chain connects TRBV6-5 to TRBJ2-2; the D is unclear. The ends were cut back, 8 bases at V and 1 base at J, with 11 bases in the middle. CDR1 is MNHEY, CDR2 SVGAGI, per germline. This CDR3 is built from 14 residues. In nucleotides, the CDR3 is TGTGCCAGCTGGTCCCAGAAGAACACCGGGGAGCTGTTTTTT. This gives the protein CASWSQKNTGELFF.

This sequence joins TRBV2 and TRBJ2-7; weak D call: TRBD1 (5 bases). Germline V gene lookup returns CDR1 SNHLY and CDR2 FYNNEI. Trimming left V 2 bases short and J 6 bases short, with 14 bases between. CDR3 size: 14 residues. The CDR3 DNA follows: TGTGCCAGCAGTGAACGGACACTCTCTGGCGAGCAGTACTTC. Encoded protein: CASSERTLSGEQYF. The entire variable domain, with the rest obtained from reference TRBV2 and TRBJ2-7, is as follows: EPEVTQTPSHQVTQMGQEVILRCVPISNHLYFYWYRQILGQKVEFLVSFYNNEISEKSEIFDDQFSVERPDGSNFTLKIRSTKLEDSAMYFCASSERTLSGEQYFGPGTRLTVT.

This CDR3 is CASSLYSGGVGETQYF. CDR3 nucleotide sequence: TGTGCCAGCAGCTTATACAGCGGGGGGGTTGGAGAGACCCAGTACTTC. The chain combines TRBV11-3 with TRBJ2-5, with 10 bases lining up with TRBD2. The germline CDR1 and CDR2 sequences are SGHNT and YENEEA. With 2 bases clipped from V and 4 bases from J, the junction kept 7 bases outside the gene matches. This CDR3 is built from 16 residues. The entire variable domain, with the rest obtained from reference TRBV11-3 and TRBJ2-5, is as follows: EAGVVQSPRYKIIEKKQPVAFWCNPISGHNTLYWYLQNLGQGPELLIRYENEEAVDDSQLPKDRFSAERLKGVDSTLKIQPAELGDSAVYLCASSLYSGGVGETQYFGPGTRLLVL.

This clone was observed once. The genes are TRBV5-1 and TRBJ1-2; 10 bases agree with TRBD1. Trimming removed 2 bases from V and 8 bases from J; junction bases left unmatched: 3. The CDR3 loop spans 13 amino acids. Germline V gives CDR1 SGHRS, CDR2 YFSETQ. The CDR3, as DNA: TGCGCCAGCAGCTTAGACAGGGGGCGCGGCTACACCTTC. This gives the protein CASSLDRGRGYTF.

This rearrangement joins TRBV5-4 to TRBJ2-5; D is perhaps TRBD2 (7 bases). In germline, CDR1 is SGHNT, CDR2 YYREEE (reference sequence). The CDR3 has 11 residues. The CDR3 DNA sequence: TGTGTAGAGGGGGGGCGGGAGACCCAGTACTTC. This gives the protein CVEGGRETQYF.

The CDR3 DNA follows: TGTGCCAGCAGCCTTTACGATGAGCAGTTCTTC. It encodes CASSLYDEQFF. The genes are TRBV5-4 and TRBJ2-1; D call uncertain. The CDR3 contains 11 residues. CDR1 is SGHNT, CDR2 YYREEE, per germline (reference sequence). V lost 4 bases, J lost 8 bases, and 7 bases lay in between.

The J gene is TRBJ2-7, the V gene TRBV5-1; D uncertain. V lost 2 bases to trimming and J lost 3 bases, with 6 bases between them. This CDR3 spans 12 amino acids. Germline CDR1 and CDR2: SGHRS and YFSETQ. CDR3 loop: CASSFNLYEQYF. Here the CDR3 DNA reads TGCGCCAGCAGCTTTAACCTCTACGAGCAGTACTTC.

The chain employs TRBV15 and TRBJ2-5; 8 bases agree with TRBD1. Trimming at V came to 5 bases and at J to 5 bases, leaving 13 bases not matched to a gene. From germline, CDR1 is LNHNV and CDR2 YYDKDF (reference sequence). The CDR3 covers 16 residues. The CDR3 protein is CATSRVTTGGWETQYF. The CDR3 coding sequence is TGTGCCACCAGCCGAGTCACTACAGGGGGTTGGGAGACCCAGTACTTC.

J is TRBJ1-1 and V is TRBV7-3, with TRBD1 matching 7 bases. Unmatched junction bases numbered 10, after V lost 2 bases and J lost 1 base. CDR1 and CDR2 (germline): SGHTA, FQGTGA. The CDR3 consists of 17 residues. The CDR3 sequence: CASSLRADRASNTEAFF. The CDR3 coding sequence is TGTGCCAGCAGCTTACGGGCTGACAGGGCGTCGAACACTGAAGCTTTCTTT.

This clone was observed a few times. This chain links TRBV7-9 with TRBJ1-1; D is unclear. CDR3 length: 14 amino acids. V dropped 4 bases and J dropped 3 bases, with 12 bases sitting between them. Germline V gene lookup returns CDR1 SEHNR and CDR2 FQNEAQ (reference sequence). In DNA, the CDR3 is TGTGCCAGCAGCTCCAAGCAGGCTTACACTGAAGCTTTCTTT. It specifies CASSSKQAYTEAFF. The entire variable domain, with the rest obtained from reference TRBV7-9 and TRBJ1-1, is as follows: DTGVSQNPRHKITKRGQNVTFRCDPISEHNRLYWYRQTLGQGPEFLTYFQNEAQLEKSRLLSDRFSAERPKGSFSTLEIQRTEQGDSAMYLCASSSKQAYTEAFFGQGTRLTVV.

The chain is built from TRBV30 and TRBJ1-5; the D gene is possibly TRBD1 (6 bases). Germline V CDR1 and CDR2: GTSNPN, SVGIG (reference sequence). This CDR3 spans 16 amino acids. Between the trimmed V and J ends, which lost 0 bases and 4 bases, there was a span of 16 bases. The CDR3 loop reads CAWSVAGEGGNQPQHF. In nucleotides, the CDR3 is TGTGCCTGGAGTGTAGCAGGGGAGGGGGGTAATCAGCCCCAGCATTTT. Filled out from reference TRBV30 and TRBJ1-5, the complete variable domain reads SQTIHQWPATLVQPVGSPLSLECTVEGTSNPNLYWYRQAAGRGLQLLFYSVGIGQISSEVPQNLSASRPQDRQFILSSKKLLLSDSGFYLCAWSVAGEGGNQPQHFGDGTRLSIL.

The rearrangement links TRBV9 to TRBJ2-2; TRBD1 is a possible D gene (5 bases). CDR3 size: 15 residues. In germline, CDR1 is SGDLS, CDR2 YYNGEE. The V gene lost 0 bases and the J gene lost 4 bases, with 10 bases spanning the gap. CDR3 sequence reads: CASSVDGRATGELFF. The DNA for the CDR3 is TGTGCCAGCAGCGTAGATGGCAGGGCCACCGGGGAGCTGTTTTTT.

The V gene is TRBV6-5, the J gene TRBJ1-1; no firm D call. V was trimmed by 0 bases and J by 0 bases, leaving 8 bases between them. The germline V gene encodes CDR1 MNHEY and CDR2 SVGAGI. The CDR3 runs 15 residues. The CDR3 DNA sequence: TGTGCCAGCAGTTACTCGAGACTTTTGAACACTGAAGCTTTCTTT. Translation: CASSYSRLLNTEAFF.